This TCR beta chain was retrieved from a study of STAT3 mutations in large granular lymphocyte leukemia. Study results and limitations: At least one immunodominant TCR beta clonotype appeared in every T-cell large granular lymphocyte leukemia patient. Some patients had dominant TCR clones larger than their STAT3 mutant burden. Some patients had persisting codominant clonotypes that could mask small clones.

On this clone itself: Antigen: not known.

The ends were cut back, 5 bases at V and 1 base at J, with 11 bases in the middle. This CDR3 spans 14 amino acids. Looked up from germline, CDR1 is SEHNR and CDR2 is FQNEAQ (reference sequence). Each sample's TCRbeta library yielded on average roughly 42,000 productive templates. Clones were sequenced by immunoSEQ multiplex PCR, and TCRdb holds only the in-frame ones, with some missing. Among 20,000 or so clones listed, approximately 90% were seen once. The receptor was derived from a man aged 60 to 69 with T-cell large granular lymphocyte leukemia. Some clones in this sample may be carry-over from other donors' samples. The specimen was peripheral blood mononuclear cells. The chain links TRBV7-9 to TRBJ2-5, with D unclear. DNA for the CDR3: TGTGCCAGCAGCCTTAGCTACGGCCAAGAGACCCAGTACTTC. This sequence encodes CASSLSYGQETQYF.